This TCR beta chain is from a study of technical replicates of blood from a handful of donors. Clones were sequenced by immunoSEQ multiplex PCR, and TCRdb holds only the in-frame ones, with some missing. Here the sample spans 60,000 to 80,000 clones, 85% to 90% being singletons. CDR1 is SGHTA, CDR2 FQGTGA, per germline. This CDR3 region has 13 residues. The ends lost 8 bases at V and 5 bases at J; junction bases unmatched: 7. The receptor's source is a human donor in good health. Some clones in this sample may be carry-over from other donors' samples. The chain employs TRBV7-3 and TRBJ2-7, with 9 nucleotides matching TRBD1. Sequencing was carried out using PBMCs. In DNA, the CDR3 is TGTGCCAGCGCGCGACAGGGGGGCAACGAGCAGTACTTC. Residues: CASARQGGNEQYF.